These T cell receptor beta chains were read from a single sample in a study of Ad26.COV2.S vaccination and SARS-CoV-2 variants. Sequencing was performed with immunoSEQ multiplex PCR; in TCRdb, only in-frame clones are kept and a portion is missing. The table includes a few hundred thousand clones, over 75% detected once. This specimen consisted of peripheral blood, obtained in a trial of Ad26.COV2.S vaccine versus placebo. The origin of the receptors is a person between 18 and 65 years old who received the Ad26.COV2.S COVID-19 vaccine or a placebo. CDR3s include the opening cysteine and the closing phenylalanine or tryptophan. D genes are given only for firm matches. Part of the rows lack a size; the others show once, few, many or a class for expanded clones.

CDR3aa: CASSIKPGRGTKNIQYF; CDR3nt: TGTGCCAGTAGTATCAAACCGGGACGGGGGACGAAAAACATTCAGTACTTC; d_gene: NA; j_gene: TRBJ2-4; abundance: NA; v_gene: TRBV19
CDR3aa: CASTREAGYNEQFF; CDR3nt: TGTGCCAGCACGCGGGAGGCTGGCTACAATGAGCAGTTCTTC; d_gene: TRBD2; j_gene: TRBJ2-1; abundance: NA; v_gene: TRBV6-5
CDR3aa: CASSQVTGELFF; CDR3nt: TGTGCCAGCAGCCAAGTAACCGGGGAGCTGTTTTTT; d_gene: NA; j_gene: TRBJ2-2; abundance: NA; v_gene: TRBV3-1/TRBV3-2
CDR3aa: CSVGRNYGYTF; CDR3nt: TGCAGCGTTGGGAGAAACTATGGCTACACCTTC; d_gene: NA; j_gene: TRBJ1-2; abundance: NA; v_gene: TRBV29-1
CDR3aa: CASSLGTLSNEQFF; CDR3nt: TGTGCCAGCAGCTTAGGGACTCTATCCAATGAGCAGTTCTTC; d_gene: NA; j_gene: TRBJ2-1; abundance: NA; v_gene: TRBV7-9
CDR3aa: CASSDGSGGRYEQFF; CDR3nt: TGCGCCAGCAGTGACGGTTCTGGGGGCCGCTATGAGCAGTTCTTC; d_gene: NA; j_gene: TRBJ2-1; abundance: NA; v_gene: TRBV10-1
CDR3aa: CASSPGISYNEQFF; CDR3nt: TGTGCCAGCAGTCCAGGTATCTCCTACAATGAGCAGTTCTTC; d_gene: NA; j_gene: TRBJ2-1; abundance: NA; v_gene: TRBV6-2/TRBV6-3
CDR3aa: CASSPGEQSTDTQYF; CDR3nt: TGTGCCAGCAGTCCCGGAGAGCAAAGCACAGATACGCAGTATTTT; d_gene: NA; j_gene: TRBJ2-3; abundance: NA; v_gene: TRBV6-5
CDR3aa: CASSPTTGSGYTF; CDR3nt: TGTGCCAGCAGCCCCACCACAGGGAGCGGCTACACCTTC; d_gene: NA; j_gene: TRBJ1-2; abundance: NA; v_gene: TRBV27
CDR3aa: CASGEGQFHTEAFF; CDR3nt: TGTGCTAGTGGAGAGGGACAGTTTCACACTGAAGCTTTCTTT; d_gene: TRBD1; j_gene: TRBJ1-1; abundance: NA; v_gene: TRBV12-5
CDR3aa: CASSLAPSLVGTQYF; CDR3nt: TGTGCCAGCAGCTTAGCGCCCAGCCTTGTGGGGACCCAGTACTTC; d_gene: NA; j_gene: TRBJ2-5; abundance: NA; v_gene: TRBV7-2
CDR3aa: CASSLSMAGSNSPLHF; CDR3nt: TGTGCCAGCAGTTTATCGATGGCAGGGAGTAATTCACCCCTCCACTTT; d_gene: NA; j_gene: TRBJ1-6; abundance: NA; v_gene: TRBV27
CDR3aa: CASSQGGPRGLTF; CDR3nt: TGTGCCAGCAGCCAAGGTGGGCCAAGGGGCCTCACCTTC; d_gene: NA; j_gene: TRBJ1-2; abundance: NA; v_gene: TRBV3-1/TRBV3-2
CDR3aa: CASSLAPSGTVYGELFF; CDR3nt: TGCGCCAGCAGCTTGGCGCCGTCCGGGACGGTTTACGGGGAGCTGTTTTTT; d_gene: NA; j_gene: TRBJ2-2; abundance: NA; v_gene: TRBV5-1
CDR3aa: CASSEVGETQYF; CDR3nt: TGTGCCAGCAGTGAAGTCGGCGAGACCCAGTACTTC; d_gene: NA; j_gene: TRBJ2-5; abundance: NA; v_gene: TRBV6-1
CDR3aa: CASSLAWWTGYNYGYTF; CDR3nt: TGTGCCAGCAGCTTGGCGTGGTGGACAGGGTATAACTATGGCTACACCTTC; d_gene: TRBD1; j_gene: TRBJ1-2; abundance: NA; v_gene: TRBV5-5
CDR3aa: CAISEDNPTEAFF; CDR3nt: TGTGCCATCAGTGAGGACAACCCGACTGAAGCTTTCTTT; d_gene: NA; j_gene: TRBJ1-1; abundance: NA; v_gene: TRBV10-3
CDR3aa: CASSTPTGSYGYTF; CDR3nt: TGTGCCAGCAGCACCCCGACAGGGAGCTATGGCTACACCTTC; d_gene: TRBD1; j_gene: TRBJ1-2; abundance: NA; v_gene: TRBV5-4
CDR3aa: CAISPSGSNNEQFF; CDR3nt: TGTGCCATCAGTCCTAGCGGCTCAAACAATGAGCAGTTCTTC; d_gene: TRBD2; j_gene: TRBJ2-1; abundance: NA; v_gene: TRBV10-3
CDR3aa: CASGGQGLAGGTEQFF; CDR3nt: TGCGCCAGCGGCGGACAAGGACTAGCGGGGGGCACTGAGCAGTTCTTC; d_gene: TRBD2; j_gene: TRBJ2-1; abundance: NA; v_gene: TRBV5-1
CDR3aa: CASSQDPGIRQPQHF; CDR3nt: TGTGCCAGCAGCCAAGATCCAGGAATCAGGCAGCCCCAGCATTTT; d_gene: NA; j_gene: TRBJ1-5; abundance: once; v_gene: TRBV4-2
CDR3aa: CASRGPEPTDTQYF; CDR3nt: TGTGCCAGCAGGGGCCCCGAACCCACAGATACGCAGTATTTT; d_gene: NA; j_gene: TRBJ2-3; abundance: NA; v_gene: TRBV2
CDR3aa: CASSQRDSSGQYF; CDR3nt: TGTGCCAGCAGCCAACGGGACTCTTCGGGGCAGTACTTC; d_gene: NA; j_gene: TRBJ2-7; abundance: NA; v_gene: TRBV7-9
CDR3aa: CASSQDGGDVRKLFF; CDR3nt: TGCGCCAGCAGCCAAGATGGGGGGGACGTTAGAAAACTGTTTTTT; d_gene: NA; j_gene: TRBJ1-4; abundance: NA; v_gene: TRBV4-1
CDR3aa: CASRAGTAPYEQYF; CDR3nt: TGTGCCAGCCGAGCCGGGACAGCTCCCTACGAGCAGTACTTC; d_gene: TRBD1; j_gene: TRBJ2-7; abundance: NA; v_gene: TRBV6-5
CDR3aa: CASREIISSYNSPLHF; CDR3nt: TGTGCCAGCAGAGAAATTATAAGCTCCTATAATTCACCCCTCCACTTT; d_gene: NA; j_gene: TRBJ1-6; abundance: few; v_gene: TRBV6-1